This TCR beta chain was documented in a study of CD8 T cells in Susac syndrome. The overall study: Of the sequenced Susac syndrome patients, about 6 had active disease and under 10 were in remission.

The authors carried out high-throughput sequencing of TCR beta. They applied it to CD8+ and CD4+ T cells obtained from blood. This clonotype has a handful of counts. What it recognizes is unknown. RNA was extracted with the RNeasy kit, and a quantity of about 0.5 to 1 ug was reverse transcribed using random hexamers. With immunoSEQ multiplex PCR, TCR beta CDR3 was amplified across 54 Vbeta and 13 Jbeta. In TCRdb, the immunoSEQ multiplex PCR reads were re-called with MiXCR into one record per CDR3 protein. The sample contains 95,000 to 150,000 distinct CDR3 sequences, 90% to 95% of which appear only once. Broader study findings: Susac-specific public clones were found in total CD8+ and CD8+ TEMRA repertoires, numbering some 17 and five, respectively.

The V and J ends lost 3 bases and 2 bases respectively, with 7 bases between them. The length of the CDR3 is 13 residues. Germline V gene data show CDR1 as MRHNA and CDR2 as SNTAGT. The rearrangement links TRBV6-4 to TRBJ1-2; D is undetermined. The sequence came from a human donor with Susac syndrome. The sequenced material came from CD8+ T cells from PBMCs. The CDR3 bases are TGTGCCAGCAGTGAGACGGGGAACTATGGCTACACCTTC. As protein: CASSETGNYGYTF.